This T cell receptor (beta chain) is drawn from a study of blood T cells in healthy people across ages. Study-wide results and limits: The unknown donor CMV status may have confounded expanded clonotype changes. Naive and antigen-experienced cells could not be conclusively compared, given unsorted PBMCs.

The second PCR ran about 6 to 12 cycles with a sample-barcoded 5' primer and J-beta primers. TCRdb recomputed calls from the 5' RACE reads with MiXCR, one row per CDR3 protein. The data contain about 1.5 million distinct CDR3 sequences, roughly 43% of them seen just once; the ten biggest clones take up about 4.1%. This CDR3 comprises 16 residues. The V end was cut by 3 bases, the J end by 0 bases, with 11 bases between. This clonotype occurred a few times. Its target is not known. Material: blood. The genes are TRBV12-3 or TRBV12-4 and TRBJ1-4, with D uncertain. The receptor was isolated from a woman aged 18 to 35 in good health. CDR3 residues: CASSFGGSATNEKLFF. In nucleotides, the CDR3 is TGTGCCAGCAGTTTCGGCGGCAGTGCAACTAATGAAAAACTGTTTTTT.